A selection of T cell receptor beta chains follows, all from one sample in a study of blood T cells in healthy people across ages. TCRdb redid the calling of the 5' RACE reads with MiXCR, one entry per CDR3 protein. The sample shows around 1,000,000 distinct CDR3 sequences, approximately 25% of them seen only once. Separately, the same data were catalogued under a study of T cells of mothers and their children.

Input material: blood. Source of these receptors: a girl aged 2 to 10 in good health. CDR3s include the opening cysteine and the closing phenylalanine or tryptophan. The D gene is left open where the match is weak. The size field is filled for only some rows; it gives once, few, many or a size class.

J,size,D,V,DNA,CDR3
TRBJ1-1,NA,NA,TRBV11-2,TGTGCCAGCAGGCGGACAGAGGTAGGGAACACTGAAGCTTTCTTT,CASRRTEVGNTEAFF
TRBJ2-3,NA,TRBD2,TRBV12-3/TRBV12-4,TGTGCCAGCAGTTCTCAATTAGCGGGAACAGATACGCAGTATTTT,CASSSQLAGTDTQYF
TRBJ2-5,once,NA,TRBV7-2,TGTGCCACCGCCGGGAACCAAGAGACCCAGTACTTC,CATAGNQETQYF
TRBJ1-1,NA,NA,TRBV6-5,TGTGCCAGCAGTTACAGGTTCATGAACACTGAAGCTTTCTTT,CASSYRFMNTEAFF
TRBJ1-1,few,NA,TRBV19,TGTGCCAGTAGTATTATTCCGGGAGCCCCGAACACTGAAGCTTTCTTT,CASSIIPGAPNTEAFF
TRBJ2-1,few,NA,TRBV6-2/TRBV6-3,TGCGCCAGCAGTTACGGGACACATGAGCAGTTCTTC,CASSYGTHEQFF
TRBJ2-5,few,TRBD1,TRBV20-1,TGCAGTGCCCAAGGACAGGGGGCCGACCAAGAGACCCAGTACTTC,CSAQGQGADQETQYF
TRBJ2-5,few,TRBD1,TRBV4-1,TGCGCCAGCAGCCTGGGACAGGGTACCTTGGTGGAAGAGACCCAGTACTTC,CASSLGQGTLVEETQYF
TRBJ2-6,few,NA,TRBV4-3,TGCGCCAGCAGCCGGAAGACAGTTGCGGGCTCTGGGGCCAACGTCCTGACTTTC,CASSRKTVAGSGANVLTF
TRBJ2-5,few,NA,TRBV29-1,TGCAGCGTAACCCCCGAGGGCGCGGGGCAGACCCAGTACTTC,CSVTPEGAGQTQYF
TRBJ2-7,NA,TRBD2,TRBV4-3,TGCGCCAGCAGCCGCCGACTAGACGGGGGGGCAAGGAGCGAGCAGTACTTC,CASSRRLDGGARSEQYF
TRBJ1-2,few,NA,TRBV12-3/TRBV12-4,TGTGCCAGCAGGTCACAGGCATACTATGGCTACACCTTC,CASRSQAYYGYTF
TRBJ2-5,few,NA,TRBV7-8,TGTGCCAGCAGCTTAGCGAGTGGACACACCCAAGAGACCCAGTACTTC,CASSLASGHTQETQYF
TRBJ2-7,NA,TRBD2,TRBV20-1,TGCAGTGCTAGAGATTCACGGGAGGTCTCCTACGAGCAGTACTTC,CSARDSREVSYEQYF
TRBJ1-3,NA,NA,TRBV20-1,TGCAGTGCTACATCATCAGGGAGAGGTGGAAACACCATATATTTT,CSATSSGRGGNTIYF
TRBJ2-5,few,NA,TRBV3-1,TGTGCCAGCAGCCCCCTCGTGGCACCCCAAGAGGCCCAGTACTTC,CASSPLVAPQEAQYF
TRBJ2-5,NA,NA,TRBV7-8,TGTGCCAGCTCACCACCGAAGGAGCCGATGGAGACCCAGTACTTC,CASSPPKEPMETQYF
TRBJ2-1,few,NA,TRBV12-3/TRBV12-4,TGTGCCAGCGGAGAGGACACTTACAATGAGCAGTTCTTC,CASGEDTYNEQFF
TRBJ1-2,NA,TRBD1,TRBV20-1,TGCAGTGCCCGGACAGGGTATGGCTACGCCTTC,CSARTGYGYAF
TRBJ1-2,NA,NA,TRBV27,TGTGCCAGCAGTTCCAATCCCAGGGGCTTCTATGGCTACACCTTC,CASSSNPRGFYGYTF
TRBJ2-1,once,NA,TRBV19,TGTGCCACCGGCGAGGGGCGGGCCTACAATGAGCAGTTCTTC,CATGEGRAYNEQFF
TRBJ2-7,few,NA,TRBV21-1,TGTGCCAGCAGTCCTGGAGGACCAGTCGGCTACGAGCAGTACTTC,CASSPGGPVGYEQYF
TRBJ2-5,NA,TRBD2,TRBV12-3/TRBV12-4,TGTGCCAGCAGTCCGATCATTGGTAGCGGGATGGAGACCCAGTACTTC,CASSPIIGSGMETQYF
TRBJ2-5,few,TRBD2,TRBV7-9,TGTGCCAGCAGCTCTCTACTAGCGGGGGAGACCCAGTACTTC,CASSSLLAGETQYF
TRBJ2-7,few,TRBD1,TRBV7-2,TGTGCCAGCAGCTTAGCGAACAGGGGCGAGCAGTACTTC,CASSLANRGEQYF
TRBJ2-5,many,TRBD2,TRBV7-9,TGTGCCAGCAGCTTAGCCGGGACTAGCGGCGAGACCCAGTACTTC,CASSLAGTSGETQYF
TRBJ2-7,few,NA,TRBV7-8,TGTGCCAGCGGGCGCCGGGGATACGAGCAGTACTTC,CASGRRGYEQYF
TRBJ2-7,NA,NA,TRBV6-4,TGTGCCAGCAGTGGTCGGGAGACCTACGAGCAGTACTTC,CASSGRETYEQYF
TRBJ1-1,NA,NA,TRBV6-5,TGTGCCAGCAGTTACAAATCCCCCACTGAAGCTTTCTTT,CASSYKSPTEAFF
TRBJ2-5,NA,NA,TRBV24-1,TGTGCCACCGCGGGACTCGCTCAAGAGACCCAGTACTTC,CATAGLAQETQYF
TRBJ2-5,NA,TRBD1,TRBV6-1,TGTGCCAGCAGGCCGACAGGGGGCTTAGAGACCCAGTACTTC,CASRPTGGLETQYF
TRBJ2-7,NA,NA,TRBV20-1,TGCAGTGCTAGAGACGGACTGCGAACGGGTATCGAGCAGTACTTC,CSARDGLRTGIEQYF
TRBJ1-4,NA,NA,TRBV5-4,TGTGCCAGCAGCTTGGAACCGGGACACCCTTTTGAAAAACTGTTTTTT,CASSLEPGHPFEKLFF
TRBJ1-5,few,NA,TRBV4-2,TGTGCCAGCAGCCAAGATATGGCGGGAGCCGATCAGCCCCAGCATTTT,CASSQDMAGADQPQHF
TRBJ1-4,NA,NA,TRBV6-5,TGTGCCAGCAGGGGGGCCGGGGGCAATGAAAAGCTGTTTTTT,CASRGAGGNEKLFF
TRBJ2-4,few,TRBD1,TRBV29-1,TGCAGCGTTCCCGACAGGGTGACAAACATTCAGTACTTC,CSVPDRVTNIQYF
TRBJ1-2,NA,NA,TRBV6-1,TGTGCCAGCATCTTCAGTTCGGGGGGGTCCCCGCGCGGCTACACCTTC,CASIFSSGGSPRGYTF
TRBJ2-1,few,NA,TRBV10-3,TGTGCCATCAGTGCGGGCAGGGGGGGGGATGAGCAGTTCTTC,CAISAGRGGDEQFF
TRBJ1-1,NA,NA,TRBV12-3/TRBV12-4,TGTGCCAGCATCTCCGGGACCACGGAGTACACTGAAGCTTTCTTT,CASISGTTEYTEAFF
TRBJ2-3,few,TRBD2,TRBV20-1,TGCAGTGCTAGTGGTCCTAGCGGGGTTTGGATTGGCACAGATACGCAGTATTTT,CSASGPSGVWIGTDTQYF
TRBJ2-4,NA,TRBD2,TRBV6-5,TGTGCCAGCAGTTACACCGGGGTAGCGGGAGGCCGGGTAGACATTCAGTACTTC,CASSYTGVAGGRVDIQYF
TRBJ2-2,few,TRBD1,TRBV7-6,TGTGCCAGCAGCTTTTCCAACACAGGGGATAGCACCGGGGAGCTGTTTTTT,CASSFSNTGDSTGELFF
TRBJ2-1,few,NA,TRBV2,TGTGCCAGCACCGCCATGGGTGGGTCCTACAATGAGCAGTTCTTC,CASTAMGGSYNEQFF
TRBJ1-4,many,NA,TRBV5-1,TGCGCCAGCCGGACCGGGGAGGAAAAACTGTTTTTT,CASRTGEEKLFF
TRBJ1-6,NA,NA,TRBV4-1,TGCGCCAGCAGCCAAGAGATTTCACCCCTCCACTTT,CASSQEISPLHF
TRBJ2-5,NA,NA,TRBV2,TGTGCCAGCTTAGGTCTTAAAGAGACCCAGTACTTC,CASLGLKETQYF
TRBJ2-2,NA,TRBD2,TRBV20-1,TGCAGTGCCATAGCGGGTACGAACACCGGGGAGCTGTTTTTT,CSAIAGTNTGELFF
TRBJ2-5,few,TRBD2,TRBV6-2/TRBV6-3,TGTGCCAGCAGTCCCAGCGGGAGTCTCGGGACCCAGTACTTC,CASSPSGSLGTQYF
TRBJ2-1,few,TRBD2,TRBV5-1,TGCGCCAGCAGTGCCATATACGACCTAGCGGGAGACGGCGAGCAGTTCTTC,CASSAIYDLAGDGEQFF
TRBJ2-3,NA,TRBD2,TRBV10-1,TGCGCCAGCAGTGGATCCGGGACTAGCTCGCAAGATACGCAGTATTTT,CASSGSGTSSQDTQYF
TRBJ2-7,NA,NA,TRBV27,TGTGCCAGCAGGTCCGGGGTGACTTTTACCTACGAGCAGTACTTC,CASRSGVTFTYEQYF